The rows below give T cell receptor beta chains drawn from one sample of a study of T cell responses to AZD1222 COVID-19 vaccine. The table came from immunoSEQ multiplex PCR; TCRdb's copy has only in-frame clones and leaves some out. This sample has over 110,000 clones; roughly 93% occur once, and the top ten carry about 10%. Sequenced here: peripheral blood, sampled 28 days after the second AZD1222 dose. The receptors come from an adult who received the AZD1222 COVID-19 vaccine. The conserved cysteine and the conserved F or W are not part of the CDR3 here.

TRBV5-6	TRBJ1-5	ASSFYRDRLKEPQH
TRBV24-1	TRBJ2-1	ATSNSDSYNEQF
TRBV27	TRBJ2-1	ASSRTVPGLAGGPTYNEQF
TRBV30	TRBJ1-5	AWSSRATRDQPQH
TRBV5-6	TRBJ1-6	ASSSGTLNSPLH
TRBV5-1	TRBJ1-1	ASSFTSSMNTEAF
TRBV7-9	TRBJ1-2	ASSLGTGYNYGYT
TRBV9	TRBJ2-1	ASSVAGTSGLREQF
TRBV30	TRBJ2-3	AWSVGGASATQY
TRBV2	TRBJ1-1	ASSVEGPRTEAF
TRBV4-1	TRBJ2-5	ASTRSPGAEGTQY
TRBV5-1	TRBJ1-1	ASSLQVLNTEAF
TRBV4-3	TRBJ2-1	ASSQDDHEQF
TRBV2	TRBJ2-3	ASDPGGFSTDTQY
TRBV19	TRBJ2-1	ASSLSFGSNEQF
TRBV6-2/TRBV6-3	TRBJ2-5	ASSYGDRAQETQY
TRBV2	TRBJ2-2	ASSENSGGFVSTGELF
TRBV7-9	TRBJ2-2	ASSLGVLAGLNTGELF
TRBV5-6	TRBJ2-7	ASSYDRVYEQY
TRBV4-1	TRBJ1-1	ASSQAGGRKNTEAF
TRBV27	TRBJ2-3	ASSSGTGDTQY
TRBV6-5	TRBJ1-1	ASSYSDGSTEAF
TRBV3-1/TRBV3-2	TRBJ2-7	ASSQAGGSYEQY
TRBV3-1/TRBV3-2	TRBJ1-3	ASSPGTGRSGNTIY
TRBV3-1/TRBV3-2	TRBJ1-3	ASSHQEGRGNTIY
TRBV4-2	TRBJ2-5	ASSQDIQGGWETQY
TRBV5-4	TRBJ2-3	ASSSRSGGSRDDTQY
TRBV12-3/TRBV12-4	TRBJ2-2	ASSWGAAGELF
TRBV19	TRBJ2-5	ASRNRGRVGETQY
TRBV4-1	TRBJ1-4	ASSHMGVNEKLF
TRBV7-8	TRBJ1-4	ASSLVRLKNEKLF
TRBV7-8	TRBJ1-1	ASSQASGTEAF
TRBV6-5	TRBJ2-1	ASRGVGFNEQF
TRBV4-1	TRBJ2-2	ASSQVRAGNTGELF
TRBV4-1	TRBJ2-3	ASSLQYGTGILDTQY
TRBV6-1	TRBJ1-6	ASSEGGPRGSPLH
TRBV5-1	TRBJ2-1	ASSYTWGSYNEQF
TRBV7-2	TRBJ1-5	ASSLLWGLGQPQH
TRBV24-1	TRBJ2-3	ATSDSRAGEGTDTQY
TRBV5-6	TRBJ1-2	ASSRSLVAGDYGYT
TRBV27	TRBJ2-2	ASSFYAGELF
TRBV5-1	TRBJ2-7	ASSQRANYEQY
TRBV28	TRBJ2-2	ASSLVQGAGELF
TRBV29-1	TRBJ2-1	SVDVTGSPLQEVSYNEQF
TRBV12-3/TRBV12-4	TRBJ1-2	ASRNRGYYGYT